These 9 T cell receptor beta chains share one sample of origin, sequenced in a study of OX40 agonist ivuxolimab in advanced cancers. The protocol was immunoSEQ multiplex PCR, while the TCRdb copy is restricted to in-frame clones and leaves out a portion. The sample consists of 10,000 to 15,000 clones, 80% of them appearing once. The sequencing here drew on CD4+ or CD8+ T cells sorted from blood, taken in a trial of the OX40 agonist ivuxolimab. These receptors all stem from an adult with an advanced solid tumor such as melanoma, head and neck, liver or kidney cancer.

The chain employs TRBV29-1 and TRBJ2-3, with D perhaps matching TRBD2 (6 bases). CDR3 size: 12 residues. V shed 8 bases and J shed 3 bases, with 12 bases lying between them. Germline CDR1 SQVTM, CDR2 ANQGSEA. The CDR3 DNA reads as TGCAGCACCGCCGGGGGAACAGATACGCAGTATTTT. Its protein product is CSTAGGTDTQYF.

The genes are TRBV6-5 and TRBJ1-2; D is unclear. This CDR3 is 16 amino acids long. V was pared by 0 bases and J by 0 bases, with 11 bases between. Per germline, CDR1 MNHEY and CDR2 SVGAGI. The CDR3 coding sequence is TGTGCCAGCAGTTACTCGCTCCGCTTAACTAACTATGGCTACACCTTC. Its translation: CASSYSLRLTNYGYTF.

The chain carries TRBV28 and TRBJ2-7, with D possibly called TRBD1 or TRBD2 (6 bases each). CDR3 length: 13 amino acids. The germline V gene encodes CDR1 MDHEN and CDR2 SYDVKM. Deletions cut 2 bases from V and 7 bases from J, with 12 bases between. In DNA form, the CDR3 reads TGTGCCAGCAGTTTAAGGGGGGCGAGGGAGCAGTACTTC. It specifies CASSLRGAREQYF.

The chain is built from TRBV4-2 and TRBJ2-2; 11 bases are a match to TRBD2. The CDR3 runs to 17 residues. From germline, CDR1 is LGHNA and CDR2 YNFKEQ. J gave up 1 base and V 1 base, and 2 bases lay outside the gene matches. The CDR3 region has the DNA TGTGCCAGCAGCCAAGCTACTAGCGGGGGGAACACCGGGGAGCTGTTTTTT. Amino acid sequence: CASSQATSGGNTGELFF.

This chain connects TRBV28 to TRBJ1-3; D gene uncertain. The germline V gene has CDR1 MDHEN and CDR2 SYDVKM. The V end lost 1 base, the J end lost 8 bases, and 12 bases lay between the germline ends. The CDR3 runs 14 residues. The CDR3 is CASSLLRGDHTIYF. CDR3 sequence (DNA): TGTGCCAGCAGTTTATTACGCGGGGATCACACCATATATTTT.

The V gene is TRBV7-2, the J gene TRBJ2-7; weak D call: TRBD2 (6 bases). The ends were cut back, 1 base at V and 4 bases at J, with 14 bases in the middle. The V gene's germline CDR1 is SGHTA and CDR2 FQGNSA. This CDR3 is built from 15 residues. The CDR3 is CASSLGKRAVYEQYF. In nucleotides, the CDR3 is TGTGCCAGCAGCTTAGGGAAGCGGGCTGTTTACGAGCAGTACTTC.

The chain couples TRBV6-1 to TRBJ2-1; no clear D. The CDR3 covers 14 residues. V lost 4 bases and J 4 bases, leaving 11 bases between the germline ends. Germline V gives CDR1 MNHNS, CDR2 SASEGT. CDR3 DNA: TGTGCCAGCAGTGGTCGGACCGCGTACAATGAGCAGTTCTTC. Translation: CASSGRTAYNEQFF.

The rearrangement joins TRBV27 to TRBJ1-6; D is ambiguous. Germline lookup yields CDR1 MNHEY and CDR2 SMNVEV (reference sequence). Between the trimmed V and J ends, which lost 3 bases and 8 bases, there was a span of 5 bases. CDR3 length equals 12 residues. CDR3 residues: CASSLKDSPLHF. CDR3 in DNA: TGTGCCAGCAGTTTGAAGGATTCACCCCTCCACTTT.

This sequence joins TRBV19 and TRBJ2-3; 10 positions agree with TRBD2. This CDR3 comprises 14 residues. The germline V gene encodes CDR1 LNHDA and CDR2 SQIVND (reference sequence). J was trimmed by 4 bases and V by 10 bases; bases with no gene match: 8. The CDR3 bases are TGTGCCACAACAGATAGCGGGAGGTCAGATACGCAGTATTTT. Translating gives CATTDSGRSDTQYF.